A selection of T cell receptor beta chains follows, all from one sample in a study of blood T cell repertoires in COVID-19. Measured with immunoSEQ multiplex PCR; TCRdb has only the in-frame clones, and not every one. Here the sample spans about 110,000 clones, approximately 82% being singletons. What was sequenced was peripheral blood. Receptors originate from an elderly woman with acute or convalescent COVID-19. Each CDR3 is given with its conserved first and last residue. The D gene is left open where the match is weak. For some rows the clone size is stated as once, few or many, or as a class when expanded; others skip it.

clone_size	j_call	v_call	d_call	cdr3_nt	cdr3_aa
.	TRBJ2-1	TRBV5-6	TRBD2	TGTGCCAGCAGCTCCATACTAGCGGGAGGGAGGGATGAGCAGTTCTTC	CASSSILAGGRDEQFF
once	TRBJ2-7	TRBV11-2	TRBD2	TGTGCCAGCAGCCAGACTAGCGGGAGATCCGAGCAGTACTTC	CASSQTSGRSEQYF
.	TRBJ2-1	TRBV11-2	TRBD2	TGTGCCAGCAGCTTAAGAGGGACTAGCGGGATGAATGAGCAGTTCTTC	CASSLRGTSGMNEQFF
.	TRBJ2-3	TRBV20-1	TRBD2	TGCAGTGCTAGTTTTCTCGGGAGGGCTCGCACAGATACGCAGTATTTT	CSASFLGRARTDTQYF
.	TRBJ1-2	TRBV3-1/TRBV3-2	.	TGTGCCAGCAGCCAAGGGGGATCGGGGAGCGGTAGGGGCTACACCTTC	CASSQGGSGSGRGYTF
.	TRBJ1-3	TRBV5-1	TRBD1	TGCGCCAGCAGCTTGGGCTCAACAGGGGGCTCTGGAAACACCATATATTTT	CASSLGSTGGSGNTIYF
once	TRBJ2-3	TRBV24-1	.	TGTGCCACCAGTGACCCCAGGACTAGCACAGATACGCAGTATTTT	CATSDPRTSTDTQYF
.	TRBJ2-2	TRBV19	.	TGTGCCAGTAGTATTGTTCGGACACTGAACACCGGGGAGCTGTTTTTT	CASSIVRTLNTGELFF
.	TRBJ2-6	TRBV3-1/TRBV3-2	TRBD1	TGTGCCAGCAGCCAGACAGGGCGCCCTCTCTCTGGGGCCAACGTCCTGACTTTC	CASSQTGRPLSGANVLTF
few	TRBJ2-4	TRBV4-3	TRBD2	TGCGCCAGCAGCCCAGGACTAGCGGGATTCAAAAACATTCAGTACTTC	CASSPGLAGFKNIQYF
.	TRBJ2-3	TRBV15	.	TGTGCCACCAGCAGAGCAAAAACAGATACGCAGTATTTT	CATSRAKTDTQYF
.	TRBJ1-1	TRBV12-3/TRBV12-4	.	TGTGCCAGCAGTTTGCGGGAACTCACTGAAGCTTTCTTT	CASSLRELTEAFF
.	TRBJ2-7	TRBV12-3/TRBV12-4	.	TGTGCCAGCAGTTTAGCTCCGTACGAGCAGTACTTC	CASSLAPYEQYF
.	TRBJ2-7	TRBV10-2	TRBD2	TGCGCCAGCACCCCGTCCGGGACTAGCTTCGAGCAGTACTTC	CASTPSGTSFEQYF
.	TRBJ1-5	TRBV28	.	TGTGCCAGCAGTCCCAGGGGAACGCGGGTTCATTTT	CASSPRGTRVHF
.	TRBJ2-7	TRBV28	.	TGTGCCAGCAGTAGGGGGAGTGACAGCCTATTCTCCTACGAGCAGTACTTC	CASSRGSDSLFSYEQYF
.	TRBJ1-2	TRBV5-5	TRBD1	TGTGCCAGCAGCTCCGGGACAGCGATTAACTATGGCTACACCTTC	CASSSGTAINYGYTF
.	TRBJ2-2	TRBV7-6	TRBD2	TGTGCCAGCAGGCGGCGGGAGATGAACACCGGGGAGCTGTTTTTT	CASRRREMNTGELFF
.	TRBJ1-1	TRBV19	TRBD1	TGTGCCAGCGAGTCCCGGGACAGGGCAGAAAGCGAATTT	CASESRDRAESEF
.	TRBJ1-2	TRBV5-8	TRBD1	TGTGCCAGCAGCTTGACCCGGACAGGGTTTGGCTACACCTTC	CASSLTRTGFGYTF
.	TRBJ1-1	TRBV5-4	.	TGTGCCAGCAGCCCGAGGACAGCGAACACTGAAGCTTTCTTT	CASSPRTANTEAFF
.	TRBJ1-2	TRBV7-2	TRBD1	TGTGCCAGCAGCGTACAGGGGTCCAACTATGGCTACACCTTC	CASSVQGSNYGYTF
.	TRBJ1-1	TRBV27	.	TGTGCCAGCAGTTCGACAGTAGGAAGCACTGAAGCTTTCTTT	CASSSTVGSTEAFF
.	TRBJ2-3	TRBV6-5	TRBD2	TGTGCCAGCAGTCCACTAGCGGGAGGATCAGATACGCAGTATTTT	CASSPLAGGSDTQYF
few	TRBJ2-7	TRBV18	TRBD1	TGTGCCAGCTCACCAAGTGGGACAGCCTCCTACGAGCAGTACTTC	CASSPSGTASYEQYF
.	TRBJ1-1	TRBV15	.	TGTGCCACCAGCAGAACGGGGGGGCTGGGCACTGAAGCTTTCTTT	CATSRTGGLGTEAFF
.	TRBJ1-3	TRBV30	TRBD1	TGTGCCGGGGACAGCGCCTCTGGAAACACCATATATTTT	CAGDSASGNTIYF